This record looks at one TCR beta chain sequence and its context. This entry belongs to a study of blood T cell repertoires in COVID-19. Whole-study context: T cells, B-cell-depleted T cells, or PBMCs provided the cDNA or gDNA that served as material.

V lost 4 bases and J 3 bases, leaving 7 bases between the germline ends. Germline V gene data show CDR1 as SGHRS and CDR2 as YFSETQ. This CDR3 is 13 amino acids long. Original data processing: Estimation of nucleated cell counts was performed using reference gene primer amplification. The data were produced by immunoSEQ multiplex PCR, yet TCRdb's version contains in-frame clones alone and is incomplete. V and J calls and clone size are copied from that table; D and trimming were computed from the DNA. The sample has 65,000 or so clones; about nine tenths are singletons. The sample comprised peripheral blood. The V call is TRBV5-1, the J call TRBJ2-2, with a possible D match to TRBD1 (5 bases). The TCR comes from a human donor with acute or convalescent COVID-19. The donor label of this sample is uncertain. In DNA form, the CDR3 reads TGCGCCAGCAGCCCACAGGACACCGGGGAGCTGTTTTTT. Residues: CASSPQDTGELFF. The whole variable domain, filled in from reference TRBV5-1 and TRBJ2-2, reads KAGVTQTPRYLIKTRGQQVTLSCSPISGHRSVSWYQQTPGQGLQFLFEYFSETQRNKGNFPGRFSGRQFSNSRSEMNVSTLELGDSALYLCASSPQDTGELFFGEGSRLTVL.